The entry below describes one T cell receptor beta chain. The data are from a study of T cell changes during pregnancy in multiple sclerosis. Clones were read by immunoSEQ multiplex PCR, and TCRdb kept only the in-frame ones, dropping some. The sample includes just under 80,000 clones, over 85% of them seen just once. V shed 6 bases, J shed 7 bases, and the junction held 10 bases outside the gene matches. The CDR3 spans 14 residues. Per the germline V gene, CDR1 is SGHRS and CDR2 is YFSETQ. Sequencing was performed on peripheral blood, taken in the first trimester of pregnancy. The receptor comes from a female donor with multiple sclerosis, enrolled in a pregnancy study. V and J are TRBV5-1 and TRBJ2-1, with 7 bases aligning to TRBD1. This CDR3 reads CASKGTAPRNEQFF. CDR3 DNA sequence: TGCGCCAGCAAAGGGACAGCGCCTAGGAATGAGCAGTTCTTC.